These 20 T cell receptor beta chains originate from one sample sequenced in a study of blood T cells in healthy people across ages. Using a J-beta primer mix together with a sample-barcoded 5' primer, a second PCR was run for roughly 7 to 12 cycles. TCRdb passed the 5' RACE reads through MiXCR, listing each CDR3 protein once. Among approximately 1.5 million distinct CDR3 sequences, roughly 30% were seen once, and the ten largest hold about 11%. The sequenced material came from blood. These receptors originate from a woman in her 30s in good health.

The chain has TRBV6-5 and TRBJ1-2, with D unresolved. V lost 8 bases, J lost 3 bases, and 16 bases lay in between. CDR1 and CDR2 (germline): MNHEY, SVGAGI. The CDR3 is made up of 14 amino acids. The CDR3 region has the DNA TGTGCCAGCCGCAGGCGGGGAGGAGACTATGGCTACACCTTC. This codes for CASRRRGGDYGYTF.

This clonotype has a handful of counts. V usage is TRBV7-7 and J usage is TRBJ2-5; D ambiguous. V lost 0 bases, J lost 4 bases, and 18 bases lay in between. The CDR3 loop spans 17 amino acids. Germline V lookup: CDR1 SSHAT, CDR2 FNYEAQ (reference sequence). CDR3 nucleotides: TGTGCCAGCAGCTTAGCGTCGGGCATGGGTTTGGTAGAGACCCAGTACTTC. Residues: CASSLASGMGLVETQYF.

This clonotype was picked up a small number of times. The V call is TRBV11-2, the J call TRBJ2-3, with D perhaps assigned TRBD1 or TRBD2 (6 bases each). The CDR3 has 16 residues. Trimming left V 5 bases short and J 3 bases short, with 18 bases between. Germline V gene lookup returns CDR1 SGHAT and CDR2 FQNNGV. The CDR3 reads CASSRRGRWLTDTQYF. CDR3 bases: TGTGCCAGCAGCCGGAGGGGGAGGTGGTTGACAGATACGCAGTATTTT.

This clonotype has more than one count but fewer than ten. The chain links TRBV11-2 to TRBJ2-1; no reliable D call. Looked up from germline, CDR1 is SGHAT and CDR2 is FQNNGV. V lost 1 base and J 10 bases, leaving 11 bases between the germline ends. This CDR3 contains 13 residues. The CDR3 sequence: CASSLVDGPEQFF. The CDR3 DNA follows: TGTGCCAGCAGCTTAGTCGACGGCCCCGAGCAGTTCTTC.

This clonotype was seen only once. The gene calls are TRBV4-1 and TRBJ2-3; TRBD2 agrees at 7 bases. The CDR3 runs to 16 residues. CDR1 MGHRA and CDR2 YSYEKL come from the germline V gene. J lost 3 bases, V lost 4 bases, and 10 bases had no gene match. The CDR3 DNA is TGCGCCAGCAGCCGGCCCTCGAGCGGGGAAACAGATACGCAGTATTTT. This sequence encodes CASSRPSSGETDTQYF.

The chain joins TRBV18 to TRBJ1-1, with D hard to call. CDR1 is KGHSH, CDR2 LQKENI, per germline. V was pared by 3 bases and J by 1 base, with 9 bases between. This CDR3 is 14 amino acids long. The CDR3 loop reads CASSPWRENTEAFF. In nucleotides, the CDR3 is TGTGCCAGCTCACCCTGGCGGGAGAACACTGAAGCTTTCTTT.

A few counts support this clonotype. J is TRBJ1-2 and V is TRBV7-8; D remains unclear. The V end was cut by 6 bases, the J end by 1 base, with 9 bases between. Germline V gene lookup returns CDR1 SGHVS and CDR2 FQNEAQ. The CDR3 totals 13 residues. This CDR3 reads CASRSAHNYGYTF. The CDR3 DNA follows: TGTGCCAGCAGGAGTGCGCATAACTATGGCTACACCTTC.

The J gene is TRBJ2-1, the V gene TRBV11-2; tentatively, D is TRBD1 or TRBD2 (5 bases each). V was trimmed by 8 bases and J by 11 bases, leaving 16 bases between them. Germline CDR1 reads SGHAT; CDR2 reads FQNNGV. This CDR3 is 12 amino acids long. CDR3: CASPGPGLKQFF. The CDR3 bases are TGTGCCAGCCCGGGACCCGGCCTGAAGCAGTTCTTC.

This clonotype has a handful of counts. The CDR3 loop reads CSVDFGLAGWASYNEQFF. The CDR3 nucleotides are TGCAGCGTTGATTTTGGACTAGCGGGATGGGCCTCCTACAATGAGCAGTTCTTC. The chain carries TRBV29-1 and TRBJ2-1; 12 bases line up with TRBD2. The germline V gene encodes CDR1 SQVTM and CDR2 ANQGSEA. The junction had 9 bases not matched to a gene; V was cut back by 3 bases and J by 0 bases. CDR3 length equals 18 residues.

Here the CDR3 reads CASSWRQEGTDTQYF. The CDR3 DNA sequence: TGCGCCAGCAGCTGGAGACAGGAGGGCACAGATACGCAGTATTTT. V is TRBV5-1 and J is TRBJ2-3; D is perhaps TRBD1 (6 bases). The CDR3 sequence is 15 residues long. Per germline, CDR1 SGHRS and CDR2 YFSETQ. V lost 3 bases, J lost 1 base, and 12 bases lay in between.

V gene TRBV3-1 combines with J gene TRBJ2-3; 7 positions agree with TRBD2. Germline CDR1 and CDR2: LGHDT and YNNKEL (reference sequence). This CDR3 is built from 14 residues. The trim removed 5 bases at V and 7 bases at J, leaving 9 bases unmatched. For the CDR3, the DNA is TGTGCCAGCAGCTCGGGACGGGGGGAGTATACGCAGTATTTT. It yields the protein CASSSGRGEYTQYF.

This clonotype has ten or more counts. The rearrangement joins TRBV20-1 to TRBJ2-5; 9 bases are a match to TRBD1. The junction had 6 bases not matched to a gene; V was cut back by 3 bases and J by 4 bases. The CDR3 runs to 14 residues. Germline V CDR1 and CDR2: DFQATT, SNEGSKA (reference sequence). Here the CDR3 DNA reads TGCAGTGCTAGGGTGGGACAGGGAGGAGAGACCCAGTACTTC. It encodes CSARVGQGGETQYF.

V is TRBV28 and J is TRBJ2-5, with D perhaps being TRBD1 or TRBD2 (5 bases each). V shed 6 bases and J shed 11 bases, with 34 bases lying between them. The CDR3 totals 18 residues. Looked up from germline, CDR1 is MDHEN and CDR2 is SYDVKM. CDR3 nucleotides: TGTGCCAGCAGCGGGCAGGGACGCCAAGGGGCCCTCTTGGTGGAGCAGTACTTC. Translated, it gives CASSGQGRQGALLVEQYF.

The rearrangement links TRBV20-1 to TRBJ2-5, with 7 bases fitting TRBD1. V shed 2 bases and J 9 bases; nucleotides not matched to a gene: 6. CDR3 length equals 12 residues. Germline CDR1 DFQATT, CDR2 SNEGSKA (reference sequence). CDR3: CSARRGLEAQYF. DNA for the CDR3: TGCAGTGCTAGAAGGGGGCTCGAGGCCCAGTACTTC.

This clonotype was recorded a few times. This chain connects TRBV6-5 to TRBJ2-3; D could derive from TRBD1 or TRBD2 (5 bases each). Germline CDR1 is MNHEY and CDR2 is SVGAGI. V dropped 5 bases and J dropped 4 bases, with 16 bases sitting between them. This CDR3 has 15 residues. The CDR3 coding sequence is TGTGCCAGCAGTACCCTCGGGACCATCCCAGATACGCAGTATTTT. It is translated as CASSTLGTIPDTQYF.

This clonotype has a handful of counts. The chain couples TRBV7-3 to TRBJ2-4; D perhaps matches TRBD2 (6 bases). The CDR3 totals 15 residues. The V end was cut by 10 bases, the J end by 0 bases, with 16 bases between. Germline CDR1 is SGHTA and CDR2 is FQGTGA. DNA of the CDR3: TGTGCCATCCGACGCGGGGTGACAGCCAAAAACATTCAGTACTTC. Residues: CAIRRGVTAKNIQYF.

The V and J genes are TRBV4-1 and TRBJ2-7; D perhaps matches TRBD1 (6 bases). The CDR3 length is 14 residues. Trimming removed 2 bases at V and 6 bases at J, with 14 bases between. From germline, CDR1 is MGHRA and CDR2 YSYEKL. This chain's CDR3 is CASSQPTQGPEQYF. The DNA of the CDR3 is TGCGCCAGCAGCCAACCCACGCAGGGGCCCGAGCAGTACTTC.

The chain carries TRBV3-1 and TRBJ1-1, with 7 bases fitting TRBD1. The germline gives CDR1 LGHDT, CDR2 YNNKEL (reference sequence). V lost 4 bases, J lost 3 bases, and 11 bases stayed unmatched. The CDR3 has 16 residues. CDR3 amino acids: CASSPQLDRAYTEAFF. The CDR3 DNA reads as TGTGCCAGCAGCCCGCAATTAGACAGGGCCTACACTGAAGCTTTCTTT.

V is TRBV2 and J is TRBJ2-7; a weak D match, TRBD1 (5 bases). CDR1 SNHLY and CDR2 FYNNEI come from the germline V gene. Trimming removed 9 bases at V and 3 bases at J, with 21 bases between. The length of the CDR3 is 15 residues. The CDR3, as DNA: TGTGCCAGGAGAGTCCAGGGTCCAGCTTACTACGAGCAGTACTTC. Amino acids: CARRVQGPAYYEQYF.

The chain combines TRBV3-1 with TRBJ1-2; 9 nucleotides line up with TRBD1. CDR3 length: 18 residues. The germline CDR1 and CDR2 sequences are LGHDT and YNNKEL (reference sequence). V lost 1 base to trimming and J lost 4 bases; unmatched junction nucleotides: 13. The CDR3, as DNA: TGTGCCAGCAGCCAAGCCTACTATACAGGGGGCGATCCCTATGGCTACACCTTC. This translates into CASSQAYYTGGDPYGYTF.